This TCR beta chain emerged from a study of CD8 T cells in Susac syndrome. With respect to this clonotype: The antigen is unknown.

Study-level findings and limits: The study's TCR sequencing and HLA analysis covered a relatively small number of individuals, and the study acknowledged this.

Random hexamers were used to reverse transcribe about 0.45 to 1 ug of RNA. MiXCR was run by TCRdb on the immunoSEQ multiplex PCR reads, yielding one entry per CDR3 protein. In the table there are 160,000 or so distinct CDR3 sequences, around 93% of which are singletons. The CDR3 length is 15 residues. Per the germline V gene, CDR1 is MNHEY and CDR2 is SVGAGI. Between the trimmed V and J ends, which lost 3 bases and 1 base, there was a span of 9 bases. The J gene is TRBJ2-2, the V gene TRBV6-5; D is perhaps TRBD1 (6 bases). The sequence was collected from a human donor in good health. The sequenced sample was CD4+ T cells from PBMCs. The CDR3 sequence is CASSYQQGNTGELFF. The CDR3 DNA reads as TGTGCCAGCAGTTATCAACAGGGGAACACCGGGGAGCTGTTTTTT.